The 18 T cell receptor beta chains presented below share a single source sample, sequenced in a study of T cell repertoires in cytomegalovirus infection. TCRdb reprocessed the reads with MiXCR, giving one entry per CDR3 protein. The table lists roughly 240,000 distinct CDR3 sequences, around 6.2% of them singletons, with roughly 6.5% in the top ten. The sequencing input was PBMCs. The receptors shown here come from a human donor in good health (CMV status not recorded). Some clones in this sample may be carry-over from other donors' samples.

This clonotype showed up many times. The rearrangement joins TRBV4-1 to TRBJ2-2; D possibly matches TRBD1 or TRBD2 (5 bases each). Germline lookup yields CDR1 MGHRA and CDR2 YSYEKL. V was shortened by 3 bases and J by 5 bases, with 16 bases between the two germline ends. The CDR3 has 16 residues. CDR3 in amino acids: CASSHPKEGRTGELFF. In DNA, the CDR3 is TGCGCCAGCAGCCACCCCAAAGAGGGACGAACCGGGGAGCTGTTTTTT.

V and J are TRBV25-1 and TRBJ2-7; 10 positions agree with TRBD1. The CDR3 contains 14 residues. Trimming removed 3 bases from V and 4 bases from J; junction bases left unmatched: 3. Germline V gives CDR1 MGHDK, CDR2 SYGVNS. The CDR3 region is CASSDDRGHYEQYF. CDR3 nucleotides: TGTGCCAGCAGTGACGACAGGGGGCATTACGAGCAGTACTTC.

In its sample, this clonotype was seen many times. The chain uses TRBV2 and TRBJ2-5; D unresolved. Germline lookup yields CDR1 SNHLY and CDR2 FYNNEI. The CDR3 runs to 13 residues. Trimming stripped 7 bases from V and 1 base from J, with 10 bases between. CDR3 loop: CASTADVQETQYF. The CDR3 region has the DNA TGTGCCAGCACGGCAGACGTCCAAGAGACCCAGTACTTC.

In its sample, this clonotype was seen many times. This chain links TRBV7-2 with TRBJ2-3; 10 nucleotides line up with TRBD2. Germline-derived CDR1 and CDR2 are SGHTA and FQGNSA. With 0 bases clipped from V and 3 bases from J, the junction kept 9 bases outside the gene matches. The length of the CDR3 is 18 residues. DNA of the CDR3: TGTGCCAGCAGCTTAGCCCCTCAGCGGGGGGGCCTTACAGATACGCAGTATTTT. It yields the protein CASSLAPQRGGLTDTQYF. Full variable domain (outside the CDR3, taken from reference TRBV7-2 and TRBJ2-3): GAGVSQSPSNKVTEKGKDVELRCDPISGHTALYWYRQSLGQGLEFLIYFQGNSAPDKSGLPSDRFSAERTGGSVSTLTIQRTQQEDSAVYLCASSLAPQRGGLTDTQYFGPGTRLTVL.

This clonotype was picked up many times. The chain uses TRBV12-3 or TRBV12-4 and TRBJ2-3; 10 bases are shared with TRBD2. The V segment lost 5 bases and the J segment 2 bases; nucleotides outside the gene matches: 10. The length of the CDR3 is 17 residues. The CDR3 region is CASSPSGTSAVTDTQYF. CDR3 nucleotide sequence: TGTGCCAGCAGTCCCTCCGGGACTAGCGCCGTCACAGATACGCAGTATTTT.

This clonotype was picked up many times. The chain carries TRBV20-1 and TRBJ2-3; no definite D call. Germline values: CDR1 DFQATT, CDR2 SNEGSKA (reference sequence). V lost 6 bases and J 1 base, leaving 8 bases between the germline ends. This CDR3 spans 12 amino acids. The CDR3 sequence is CSARHRTDTQYF. The DNA of the CDR3 is TGCAGTGCGAGGCACCGCACAGATACGCAGTATTTT.

This clonotype was observed at least ten times. The rearrangement joins TRBV20-1 to TRBJ2-2; 10 bases map to TRBD2. V lost 1 base and J lost 7; bases outside the gene matches: 6. From germline, CDR1 is DFQATT and CDR2 SNEGSKA (reference sequence). The CDR3 sequence is 15 residues long. CDR3 nucleotides: TGCAGTGCTAGAGGAGCGGGGGGGCCTGGCGGGGAGCTGTTTTTT. Translating gives CSARGAGGPGGELFF.

This clonotype was found many times. CDR3 bases: TGCGCCAGCAGCTTGCGAGGGGGGGAGATGAAGGAAGCTTTCTTT. Translated, it gives CASSLRGGEMKEAFF. The chain joins TRBV5-1 to TRBJ1-1; possibly TRBD1 for D (6 bases). The V gene lost 1 base and the J gene lost 8 bases, with 18 bases spanning the gap. Germline values: CDR1 SGHRS, CDR2 YFSETQ. The CDR3 loop spans 15 amino acids.

This clonotype was counted ten times or more. The V and J genes are TRBV2 and TRBJ1-6, with 7 bases that match TRBD1. Germline V gene lookup returns CDR1 SNHLY and CDR2 FYNNEI. V trimming: 8 bases; J trimming: 3 bases; junction bases outside the gene matches: 10. The CDR3 sequence is 16 residues long. The CDR3 DNA sequence: TGTGCCAGCGGGGCCACAGGGGCAAGCTATAATTCACCCCTCCACTTT. Translated, it gives CASGATGASYNSPLHF. Together with reference TRBV2 and TRBJ1-6, the CDR3 gives the full variable domain: EPEVTQTPSHQVTQMGQEVILRCVPISNHLYFYWYRQILGQKVEFLVSFYNNEISEKSEIFDDQFSVERPDGSNFTLKIRSTKLEDSAMYFCASGATGASYNSPLHFGNGTRLTVT.

This clonotype was recorded at least ten times. The CDR3 nucleotides are TGCAGTGCTAGAGCGGTTAGAGGTTTAGGGTCATATGGCTACACCTTC. It translates to CSARAVRGLGSYGYTF. V gene TRBV20-1 combines with J gene TRBJ1-2; no clear D. The CDR3 length is 16 residues. Germline values: CDR1 DFQATT, CDR2 SNEGSKA (reference sequence). Trimming removed 1 base at V and 5 bases at J, with 20 bases between.

This clonotype was recorded at least ten times. V gene TRBV11-2 combines with J gene TRBJ1-1, with 7 positions matching TRBD1. The CDR3 is 13 residues long. Germline CDR1 reads SGHAT; CDR2 reads FQNNGV. Germline trimming cut 5 bases from V and 4 bases from J; bases unmatched to any gene: 4. The CDR3 sequence is CASSRYRGTEAFF. The CDR3, as DNA: TGTGCCAGCAGCAGGTACAGGGGCACTGAAGCTTTCTTT.

This chain connects TRBV29-1 to TRBJ1-2; D is perhaps TRBD1 (5 bases). CDR1 SQVTM and CDR2 ANQGSEA come from the germline V gene. The V and J ends lost 3 bases and 4 bases respectively, with 12 bases between them. The CDR3 has 13 residues. CDR3 sequence: CSVDWGLLYGYTF. The CDR3 nucleotides read TGCAGCGTTGATTGGGGACTCCTCTATGGCTACACCTTC.

This clonotype has a count of ten or more. J is TRBJ2-7 and V is TRBV6-5; 14 nucleotides line up with TRBD2. The CDR3 length is 15 residues. Looked up from germline, CDR1 is MNHEY and CDR2 is SVGAGI. V lost 2 bases and J lost 6; bases outside the gene matches: 3. The CDR3 nucleotides read TGTGCCAGCAGTTACCTTGGACTAGCGGGGGGCGAGCAGTACTTC. It encodes CASSYLGLAGGEQYF.

A few counts support this clonotype. Here the CDR3 reads CASSDRAGAYGYTF. In nucleotides, the CDR3 is TGTGCCAGCAGTGACAGGGCAGGGGCCTATGGCTACACCTTC. The rearrangement joins TRBV2 to TRBJ1-2; the D gene is possibly TRBD1 (6 bases). Germline V gene sequence: CDR1 SNHLY, CDR2 FYNNEI. The CDR3 extends over 14 amino acids. V lost 3 bases and J lost 4, with 12 bases in between. Together with reference TRBV2 and TRBJ1-2, the CDR3 gives the full variable domain: EPEVTQTPSHQVTQMGQEVILRCVPISNHLYFYWYRQILGQKVEFLVSFYNNEISEKSEIFDDQFSVERPDGSNFTLKIRSTKLEDSAMYFCASSDRAGAYGYTFGSGTRLTVV.

This clonotype was observed a few times. V gene TRBV11-3 combines with J gene TRBJ2-5; TRBD2 agrees at 11 bases. This CDR3 comprises 15 residues. The V gene's germline CDR1 is SGHNT and CDR2 YENEEA. Losses at the gene ends were 2 bases for V and 3 bases for J; bases not matched to a gene: 2. This CDR3 reads CASSLSGLAEETQYF. The CDR3 DNA reads TGTGCCAGCAGCTTATCGGGACTAGCGGAAGAGACCCAGTACTTC.

As concerns this clonotype: A much larger clone differs from this one at a single base, so this may be a read error. This chain joins TRBV10-1 and TRBJ2-7; possible D gene TRBD2, 5 bases. This CDR3 region has 13 residues. The V gene's germline CDR1 is WNHNN and CDR2 SYGVQD (reference sequence). CDR3 residues: CASSGPPSYEQHF. DNA of the CDR3: TGCGCCAGCAGCGGACCACCTAGCTACGAGCAGCACTTC.

Ten or more counts support this clonotype. CDR3 sequence: CASSFNMDTEAFF. The CDR3 DNA reads TGTGCCAGCAGCTTTAACATGGACACTGAAGCTTTCTTT. The chain joins TRBV7-2 to TRBJ1-1; D is unresolved. In germline, CDR1 is SGHTA, CDR2 FQGNSA. With 3 bases removed from V and 3 bases from J, the gap between germline ends came to 8 bases. The length of the CDR3 is 13 residues.

This clonotype showed up just a few times. The rearrangement uses TRBV20-1 and TRBJ1-5, with D perhaps TRBD1 (5 bases). Trimming pared 7 bases from V and 4 bases from J, leaving 11 bases between. The length of the CDR3 is 12 residues. The V gene's germline CDR1 is DFQATT and CDR2 SNEGSKA (reference sequence). The CDR3 here is CSVRGGNQPQHF. In DNA form, the CDR3 reads TGCAGTGTCCGCGGGGGAAATCAGCCCCAGCATTTT.